These T cell receptor beta chains were read from a single sample in a study of early T cells in non-severe SARS-CoV-2 infection. TCRdb reprocessed the 5' RACE reads via MiXCR and lists one record per CDR3 protein. The table lists tens of thousands of distinct CDR3 sequences, roughly 6.5% of them singletons. Specimen: whole blood, collected at baseline. The receptor source for this set is an adult who was a healthcare worker with PCR-confirmed SARS-CoV-2 infection or an uninfected control (not recorded which). The CDR3 runs from the conserved cysteine through the conserved F or W. A D gene is named only where the DNA matches it firmly. Size tells how often a clone was seen (once, few, many) or the class of an expanded clone, and some rows leave it out.

>few|TRBJ2-2|TRBV5-1|NA
CASSLVGTTVTGELFF
TGCGCCAGCAGCTTGGTAGGGACCACCGTCACCGGGGAGCTGTTTTTT
>few|TRBJ2-7|TRBV4-3|NA
CASSQVAGSSYEQYF
TGCGCCAGCAGCCAAGTGGCAGGCAGCTCCTACGAGCAGTACTTC
>many|TRBJ2-1|TRBV7-7|NA
CASSLGSGDNEQFF
TGTGCTAGCAGCTTAGGTTCAGGGGACAATGAGCAGTTCTTC
>NA|TRBJ2-1|TRBV11-2|TRBD1
CASSIGRDRAYNEQFF
TGTGCCAGCAGCATAGGCCGGGACAGGGCCTACAATGAGCAGTTCTTC
>many|TRBJ2-5|TRBV7-9|NA
CASSLASGGAETQYF
TGTGCCAGCAGCTTAGCTAGCGGAGGGGCGGAGACCCAGTACTTC
>NA|TRBJ2-2|TRBV25-1|NA
CASNRAGTPTGELFF
TGTGCCAGCAACCGGGCAGGGACACCAACCGGGGAGCTGTTTTTT
>many|TRBJ2-7|TRBV6-5|NA
CASSYEGARTYEQYF
TGTGCCAGCAGTTACGAAGGCGCTCGGACGTACGAGCAGTACTTC
>many|TRBJ2-2|TRBV7-7|NA
CASGRTMTGELFF
TGTGCTAGCGGACGGACTATGACCGGGGAGCTGTTTTTT
>NA|TRBJ2-7|TRBV6-2/TRBV6-3|NA
CASSYRLLMVMEQYF
TGTGCCAGCAGTTACAGACTCCTCATGGTTATGGAGCAGTACTTC
>many|TRBJ1-6|TRBV12-3/TRBV12-4|TRBD1
CASSRTGAQSSYNSPLHF
TGTGCCAGCAGTCGGACAGGGGCCCAGAGCTCCTATAATTCACCCCTCCACTTT
>many|TRBJ2-3|TRBV12-3/TRBV12-4|NA
CASTAGPHVEDTQYF
TGTGCCAGCACGGCGGGGCCCCATGTGGAAGATACGCAGTATTTT
>NA|TRBJ1-1|TRBV6-5|NA
CASSYSGRTEAFF
TGTGCCAGCAGTTACTCAGGACGAACTGAAGCTTTCTTT
>few|TRBJ2-7|TRBV7-2|TRBD2
CASSLAGSTGEQYF
TGTGCCAGCAGCCTAGCGGGTAGCACCGGGGAGCAGTACTTC
>many|TRBJ2-1|TRBV14|TRBD2
CASRLTSGNYNEQFF
TGTGCCAGCAGACTCACTAGCGGTAACTACAATGAGCAGTTCTTC
>NA|TRBJ2-5|TRBV28|NA
CASSFFGTQYF
TGTGCCAGCAGTTTCTTCGGTACCCAGTACTTC
>NA|TRBJ2-7|TRBV20-1|NA
CSATQGFSSYEQYF
TGCAGTGCTACCCAGGGCTTCTCGTCCTACGAGCAGTACTTC
>few|TRBJ2-1|TRBV28|NA
CASSEGGAKYNEQFF
TGTGCCAGCAGTGAGGGGGGCGCGAAGTACAATGAGCAGTTCTTC
>few|TRBJ2-3|TRBV12-3/TRBV12-4|TRBD2
CASSRLASRTDTQYF
TGTGCCAGCAGTCGACTAGCGTCCCGCACAGATACGCAGTATTTT
>many|TRBJ2-3|TRBV12-3/TRBV12-4|NA
CASSEPLEGASTDTQYF
TGTGCCAGCAGCGAACCATTGGAGGGGGCGAGCACAGATACGCAGTATTTT
>many|TRBJ1-1|TRBV10-1|NA
CANLLEGAFIWDTEAFF
TGCGCCAATCTCCTAGAAGGGGCCTTCATCTGGGACACTGAAGCTTTCTTT
>NA|TRBJ2-1|TRBV27|TRBD1
CASRPPRNRDRALTSSYNEQFF
TGTGCCAGCAGGCCGCCCCGAAACCGGGACAGGGCACTAACAAGCTCCTACAATGAGCAGTTCTTC
>many|TRBJ2-3|TRBV6-2/TRBV6-3|NA
CASSLTQGNTQYF
TGTGCCAGCAGTTTAACACAGGGTAATACGCAGTATTTT
>many|TRBJ2-1|TRBV6-2/TRBV6-3|NA
CASTRSVISDNEQFF
TGTGCCAGCACACGATCGGTAATATCTGACAATGAGCAGTTCTTC
>many|TRBJ1-5|TRBV6-6|TRBD1
CASRQGGVQPQHF
TGTGCCAGCAGACAGGGGGGCGTTCAGCCCCAGCATTTT
>many|TRBJ1-1|TRBV11-2|NA
CASSRGGLTDTEAFF
TGTGCCAGCAGCCGAGGTGGGTTGACGGACACTGAAGCTTTCTTT
>many|TRBJ2-3|TRBV6-4|NA
CASSPPYTDTQYF
TGTGCCAGCAGCCCCCCCTACACAGATACGCAGTATTTT
>NA|TRBJ1-2|TRBV7-9|TRBD1
CASSPSRQGEGYTF
TGTGCCAGCAGCCCGAGTCGACAGGGTGAAGGCTACACCTTC
>many|TRBJ1-1|TRBV7-2|TRBD1
CASSTAGTVMNTEAFF
TGTGCCAGCAGCACAGCCGGGACAGTCATGAACACTGAAGCTTTCTTT
>NA|TRBJ2-6|TRBV19|TRBD1
CASSIVTAGQGASAGANVLTF
TGTGCCAGTAGTATAGTGACCGCGGGACAGGGGGCAAGTGCTGGGGCCAACGTCCTGACTTTC
>many|TRBJ2-5|TRBV29-1|NA
CSVERLRRETQYF
TGCAGCGTTGAACGCTTGAGGCGGGAGACCCAGTACTTC
>many|TRBJ1-2|TRBV14|TRBD1
CASSRQGAYGYTF
TGTGCCAGCAGCAGGCAGGGGGCCTATGGCTACACCTTC
>many|TRBJ2-7|TRBV7-8|NA
CASSLPGQSYEQYF
TGTGCCAGCAGCCTACCGGGGCAGTCCTACGAGCAGTACTTC
>many|TRBJ2-5|TRBV11-3|NA
CASSLIQETQYF
TGTGCCAGCAGCTTGATTCAAGAGACCCAGTACTTC
>many|TRBJ2-7|TRBV27|NA
CASSGHRSSASYEQYF
TGTGCCAGCAGCGGACACCGGTCTAGCGCCTCCTACGAGCAGTACTTC
>NA|TRBJ2-3|TRBV4-3|NA
CASSQDGVADTQYF
TGCGCCAGCAGCCAAGATGGGGTGGCAGATACGCAGTATTTT
>many|TRBJ2-3|TRBV20-1|NA
CSAAPFHDPEGDTQYF
TGCAGTGCTGCGCCTTTTCATGACCCCGAGGGGGATACGCAGTATTTT
>many|TRBJ1-1|TRBV14|NA
CASSQVRPQAFF
TGTGCCAGCAGCCAAGTCAGACCCCAAGCTTTCTTT
>few|TRBJ2-5|TRBV6-5|TRBD2
CASSYQAGREETQYF
TGTGCCAGCAGTTACCAGGCGGGGAGGGAGGAGACCCAGTACTTC
>many|TRBJ2-1|TRBV28|NA
CASSPGHSYNEQFF
TGTGCCAGCAGTCCGGGACACTCCTACAATGAGCAGTTCTTC
>few|TRBJ2-2|TRBV19|NA
CASRTGTGELFF
TGTGCCAGTAGGACGGGCACCGGGGAGCTGTTTTTT
>many|TRBJ2-5|TRBV4-3|TRBD2
CASSQGLAGGQETQYF
TGCGCCAGCAGCCAGGGACTAGCGGGGGGTCAAGAGACCCAGTACTTC
>many|TRBJ1-2|TRBV14|NA
CASSQLGFGDYTF
TGTGCCAGCAGCCAGCTAGGATTCGGAGACTACACCTTC
>few|TRBJ1-6|TRBV6-6|NA
CVSSRSGNNSPLHF
TGTGTCAGCAGCCGATCGGGGAATAATTCACCCCTCCACTTT
>many|TRBJ2-5|TRBV7-2|NA
CASSSQVGGQETQYF
TGTGCCAGCAGCTCCCAAGTTGGGGGCCAAGAGACCCAGTACTTC
>few|TRBJ1-5|TRBV7-2|NA
CASSQEAYSNQPQHF
TGTGCCAGCAGCCAAGAAGCCTATAGCAATCAGCCCCAGCATTTT
>many|TRBJ2-7|TRBV5-1|NA
CASSFSQAGANYEQYF
TGCGCCAGCAGCTTTTCCCAGGCCGGGGCCAACTACGAGCAGTACTTC
>NA|TRBJ1-3|TRBV5-4|NA
CASSPSSENTIYF
TGTGCCAGCAGCCCAAGCTCTGAAAACACCATATATTTT
>many|TRBJ1-4|TRBV5-1|TRBD1
CASSLRGQGRWEPDEKLFF
TGCGCCAGCAGCTTGCGGGGACAGGGACGATGGGAACCTGATGAAAAACTGTTTTTT
>many|TRBJ2-3|TRBV7-2|NA
CASRGRTDTQYF
TGTGCCAGCAGGGGTAGAACAGATACGCAGTATTTT
>many|TRBJ2-7|TRBV5-5|NA
CASSLIGTYYEQYF
TGTGCCAGCAGCTTGATAGGGACTTATTACGAGCAGTACTTC
>many|TRBJ1-4|TRBV20-1|TRBD1
CSARDVLAGGFSEKLFF
TGCAGTGCTAGAGATGTTTTGGCAGGGGGCTTCTCTGAAAAACTGTTTTTT